These T cell receptor beta chains were read from a single sample in a study of T cell repertoires in cytomegalovirus infection. TCRdb reprocessed the reads via MiXCR and lists one record per CDR3 protein. This repertoire shows around 200,000 distinct CDR3 sequences, about 18% found once; its top ten account for approximately 26%. The sequenced sample consisted of CD8+ T cells from PBMCs. These TCRs come from a human donor in good health (CMV status not recorded). Some clones in this sample may be carry-over from other donors' samples. CDR3s include the opening cysteine and the closing phenylalanine or tryptophan. A D gene is named only where the DNA matches it firmly. Clone size is not always given. Where it is, it says once, few, many or a class for expanded clones.

J: TRBJ2-7; V: TRBV29-1; D: TRBD1; size: few; DNA: TGCAGCGTGAACAGGGGAACCTACGAGCAGTACTTC; CDR3: CSVNRGTYEQYF
J: TRBJ2-7; V: TRBV28; D: -; size: few; DNA: TGTGCCAGCAGTTTACCCCGGACAGAAGCAGCCTCCTACGAGCAGTACTTC; CDR3: CASSLPRTEAASYEQYF
J: TRBJ1-5; V: TRBV12-3/TRBV12-4; D: -; size: few; DNA: TGTGCCAGCAGTACCCGTCGGGCAGGGAATCAGCCCCAGCATTTT; CDR3: CASSTRRAGNQPQHF
J: TRBJ2-7; V: TRBV6-5; D: TRBD2; size: few; DNA: TGTGCCAGCAGTTACGACCGCGGGGGGGGCAGCGAGCAGTACTTC; CDR3: CASSYDRGGGSEQYF
J: TRBJ2-5; V: TRBV4-1; D: TRBD2; size: -; DNA: TGCGCCAGCAGCCAAGGTTGGGCTAGCGGGAATATGGAGACCCAGTACTTC; CDR3: CASSQGWASGNMETQYF
J: TRBJ1-4; V: TRBV4-3; D: -; size: few; DNA: TGCGCCAGCAGCCAAGGCGTGTGGGGTTCGGCTAATGAAAAACTGTTTTTT; CDR3: CASSQGVWGSANEKLFF
J: TRBJ2-6; V: TRBV7-6; D: -; size: -; DNA: TGTGCCAGCAGCTTTTCCCTCTCTGGGGCCAACGTCCTGACTTTC; CDR3: CASSFSLSGANVLTF
J: TRBJ2-5; V: TRBV5-1; D: -; size: few; DNA: TGCGCCAGCAGCCCCGGTTGGGGGGCGAAAGAGACCCAGTACTTC; CDR3: CASSPGWGAKETQYF
J: TRBJ2-3; V: TRBV6-2/TRBV6-3; D: TRBD2; size: -; DNA: TGTGCCAGCAGTTCTAGCGGGGGAGGCACAGATACGCAGTATTTT; CDR3: CASSSSGGGTDTQYF
J: TRBJ2-1; V: TRBV7-9; D: -; size: few; DNA: TGTGCCAGCAGCTTAGGAGGGAGATACAATGAGCAGTTCTTC; CDR3: CASSLGGRYNEQFF
J: TRBJ2-3; V: TRBV2; D: -; size: -; DNA: TGTGCCAGCAGTGAAGGGAAGGGGGATACGCAGTATTTT; CDR3: CASSEGKGDTQYF
J: TRBJ2-7; V: TRBV28; D: -; size: few; DNA: TGTGCCAGCAGCCCTTGGGACGATAGCTCCTACGAGCAGTACTTC; CDR3: CASSPWDDSSYEQYF
J: TRBJ1-1; V: TRBV6-2/TRBV6-3; D: -; size: few; DNA: TGTGCCAGCACCCTCTGGGAGGGGCCGAACACTGAAGCTTTCTTT; CDR3: CASTLWEGPNTEAFF
J: TRBJ1-2; V: TRBV7-9; D: TRBD1; size: few; DNA: TGTGCCAGCAGCCCGGGACAGGGCCCCCTCAGAGGCTACACCTTC; CDR3: CASSPGQGPLRGYTF
J: TRBJ2-1; V: TRBV4-3; D: -; size: many; DNA: TGCGCCAGCAGCCAAGTTCGGGGGAATGAGCAGTTCTTC; CDR3: CASSQVRGNEQFF
J: TRBJ1-5; V: TRBV19; D: -; size: -; DNA: TGTGCCAGTAGTCCGGGGACCCCCCGGCCCCAGCATTTT; CDR3: CASSPGTPRPQHF
J: TRBJ2-5; V: TRBV18; D: TRBD1; size: few; DNA: TGTGCCAGCTCACCCGGGACAGTTGTTCAAGAGACCCAGTACTTC; CDR3: CASSPGTVVQETQYF
J: TRBJ1-1; V: TRBV12-3/TRBV12-4; D: -; size: -; DNA: TGTGCCAGCATCGATACGGGAGGGAGCCGGAACACTGAAGCTTTCTTT; CDR3: CASIDTGGSRNTEAFF
J: TRBJ2-7; V: TRBV28; D: TRBD1; size: -; DNA: TGTGCCAGCAGTCCTCGGACAGGGAGAAACTACGAGCAGTACTTC; CDR3: CASSPRTGRNYEQYF
J: TRBJ2-1; V: TRBV12-3/TRBV12-4; D: -; size: -; DNA: TGTGCCAGCAGTTTCGGGGGACATGAGCAGTTCTTC; CDR3: CASSFGGHEQFF
J: TRBJ2-2; V: TRBV12-3/TRBV12-4; D: -; size: -; DNA: TGTGCCAGCAGTTTAGAACTACAGAACACCGGGGAGCTGTTTTTT; CDR3: CASSLELQNTGELFF
J: TRBJ1-2; V: TRBV4-2; D: -; size: few; DNA: TGTGCCAGCAGCCAAGTACCAGGGACTGACTATGGCTACACCTTC; CDR3: CASSQVPGTDYGYTF
J: TRBJ2-7; V: TRBV20-1; D: -; size: once; DNA: TGCAGTGCTAGAGTGCCGGATACCTACGAGCAGTACTTC; CDR3: CSARVPDTYEQYF
J: TRBJ1-1; V: TRBV6-1; D: -; size: few; DNA: TGTGCCAGCAGTGAAGCGCTTTTGGCAGGGGCGAGGGACACTGAAGCTTTCTTT; CDR3: CASSEALLAGARDTEAFF
J: TRBJ2-7; V: TRBV4-2; D: -; size: -; DNA: TGTGCCAGCAGCCCCAAAGATCACCCCGCCTACGAGCAGTACTTC; CDR3: CASSPKDHPAYEQYF
J: TRBJ2-1; V: TRBV29-1; D: -; size: -; DNA: TGCAGCGTTGAATCCGGGGTGACCTACAATGAGCAGTTCTTC; CDR3: CSVESGVTYNEQFF
J: TRBJ1-1; V: TRBV7-2; D: TRBD1; size: -; DNA: TGTGCCAGCAGCTTGACAGGGGGTTTTGCTGAAGCTTTCTTT; CDR3: CASSLTGGFAEAFF
J: TRBJ2-7; V: TRBV4-3; D: TRBD1; size: few; DNA: TGCGCCAGCAGCCAAGCCCCGGGACAGGGGTTCGAGCAGTACTTC; CDR3: CASSQAPGQGFEQYF
J: TRBJ2-5; V: TRBV2; D: TRBD2; size: -; DNA: TGTGCCGCCAGGGCGGGGGGGTCAGAGACCCAGTACTTC; CDR3: CAARAGGSETQYF
J: TRBJ1-5; V: TRBV6-5; D: -; size: -; DNA: TGTGCCAGCAGGTTCGGGGGGGGCAATCAGCCCCAGCATTTT; CDR3: CASRFGGGNQPQHF
J: TRBJ1-1; V: TRBV7-2; D: -; size: -; DNA: TGTGCCAGCAGCTTTCTAAACACTAAAGCTTTCTTT; CDR3: CASSFLNTKAFF
J: TRBJ1-6; V: TRBV7-9; D: -; size: -; DNA: TGTGCCAGCAGCTTTACAGGGTCCCCAAATTCACCCCTCCACTTT; CDR3: CASSFTGSPNSPLHF
J: TRBJ2-7; V: TRBV7-9; D: -; size: -; DNA: TGTGCCAGCAGCTCACCCGGGACACCCTACGAGCAGTACTTC; CDR3: CASSSPGTPYEQYF
J: TRBJ1-5; V: TRBV7-9; D: -; size: few; DNA: TGTGCCAGCAGCTCAACCGGGGATAGGGTGGTGGGCAATCAGCCCCAGCATTTT; CDR3: CASSSTGDRVVGNQPQHF
J: TRBJ2-5; V: TRBV29-1; D: TRBD1; size: -; DNA: TGCAGCGTTGCACCACAGGGGGATAGAAGGGAGACCCAGTACTTC; CDR3: CSVAPQGDRRETQYF
J: TRBJ2-5; V: TRBV7-7; D: TRBD2; size: -; DNA: TGTGCCAGCAGCTCCACTAGCGAGGGTAGGGAGACCCAGTACTTC; CDR3: CASSSTSEGRETQYF
J: TRBJ2-7; V: TRBV28; D: -; size: -; DNA: TGTGCCAGCAGTTCCCGCGGGGCGGGGGCCCGGGAGCAGTACTTC; CDR3: CASSSRGAGAREQYF
J: TRBJ2-3; V: TRBV6-4; D: -; size: few; DNA: TGTGCCAGCAGTGACTCACTAGACACAGATACGCAGTATTTT; CDR3: CASSDSLDTDTQYF
J: TRBJ2-3; V: TRBV20-1; D: TRBD2; size: -; DNA: TGCAGTGCTAGAGTGGCGGGGGGCCACACAGATACGCAGTATTTT; CDR3: CSARVAGGHTDTQYF
J: TRBJ2-6; V: TRBV7-9; D: TRBD2; size: -; DNA: TGTGCCAGCAGCGCGCGGGAGACTGGGGCCAACGTCCTGACTTTC; CDR3: CASSARETGANVLTF
J: TRBJ2-5; V: TRBV6-5; D: -; size: few; DNA: TGTGCCAGCAATCAACTGAGCCAAGAGACCCAGTACTTC; CDR3: CASNQLSQETQYF
J: TRBJ1-1; V: TRBV28; D: -; size: few; DNA: TGTGCCAGCAGTTTGGACAGCGGCGACACTGAAGCTTTCTTT; CDR3: CASSLDSGDTEAFF
J: TRBJ2-2; V: TRBV5-4; D: TRBD1; size: -; DNA: TGTGCCAGCAGCTTGTGGACAGGCAACACCGGGGAGCTGTTTTTT; CDR3: CASSLWTGNTGELFF
J: TRBJ2-7; V: TRBV13; D: -; size: few; DNA: TGTGCCAGCAGCTTAGTTTCCGCAGGGGTATCCTACGAGCAGTACTTC; CDR3: CASSLVSAGVSYEQYF
J: TRBJ2-7; V: TRBV6-1; D: -; size: -; DNA: TGTGCCAGCAGCGGATGGGAGCCCTACGAGCAGTACTTC; CDR3: CASSGWEPYEQYF
J: TRBJ2-5; V: TRBV13; D: -; size: -; DNA: TGTGCCAGCAGCTTAGCGCAGGGGATCGGTGAGACCCAGTACTTC; CDR3: CASSLAQGIGETQYF